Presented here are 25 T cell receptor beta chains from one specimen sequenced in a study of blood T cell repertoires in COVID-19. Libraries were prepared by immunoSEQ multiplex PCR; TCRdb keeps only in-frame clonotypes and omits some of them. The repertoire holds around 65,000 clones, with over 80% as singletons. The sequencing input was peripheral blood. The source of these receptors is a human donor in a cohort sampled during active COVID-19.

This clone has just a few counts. CDR3: CASSHLGQLTGELFF. For the CDR3, the DNA is TGTGCCAGCAGCCATCTGGGACAGCTCACCGGGGAGCTGTTTTTT. The chain couples TRBV3-1 (or the pseudogene TRBV3-2) to TRBJ2-2; TRBD1 matches at 7 bases. This CDR3 is 15 amino acids long. The V and J ends lost 3 bases and 4 bases, in that order; junction bases with no gene match: 5. Looked up from germline, CDR1 is LGHDT and CDR2 is YNNKEL (reference sequence).

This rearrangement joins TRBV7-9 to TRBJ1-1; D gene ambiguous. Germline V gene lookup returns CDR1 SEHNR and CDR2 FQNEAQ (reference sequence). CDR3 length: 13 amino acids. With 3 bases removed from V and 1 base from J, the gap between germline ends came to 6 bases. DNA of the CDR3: TGTGCCAGCAGCTTTCAGGAGAACACTGAAGCTTTCTTT. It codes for CASSFQENTEAFF. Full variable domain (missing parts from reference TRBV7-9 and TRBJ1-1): DTGVSQNPRHKITKRGQNVTFRCDPISEHNRLYWYRQTLGQGPEFLTYFQNEAQLEKSRLLSDRFSAERPKGSFSTLEIQRTEQGDSAMYLCASSFQENTEAFFGQGTRLTVV.

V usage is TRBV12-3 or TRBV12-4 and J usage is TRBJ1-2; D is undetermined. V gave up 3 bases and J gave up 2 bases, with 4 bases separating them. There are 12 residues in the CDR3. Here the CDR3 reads CASSFGNYGYTF. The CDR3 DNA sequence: TGTGCCAGCAGTTTCGGGAACTATGGCTACACCTTC.

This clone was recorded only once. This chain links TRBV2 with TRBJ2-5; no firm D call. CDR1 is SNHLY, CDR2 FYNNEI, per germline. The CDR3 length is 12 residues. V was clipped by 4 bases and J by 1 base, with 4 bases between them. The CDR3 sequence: CASSASQETQYF. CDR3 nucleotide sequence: TGTGCCAGCAGTGCCAGCCAAGAGACCCAGTACTTC.

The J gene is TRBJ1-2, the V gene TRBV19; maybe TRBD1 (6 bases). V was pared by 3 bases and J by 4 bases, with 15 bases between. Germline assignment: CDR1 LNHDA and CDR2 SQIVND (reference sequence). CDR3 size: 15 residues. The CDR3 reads CASSIGPGVSYGYTF. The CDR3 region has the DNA TGTGCCAGTAGTATTGGGCCAGGGGTGAGCTATGGCTACACCTTC.

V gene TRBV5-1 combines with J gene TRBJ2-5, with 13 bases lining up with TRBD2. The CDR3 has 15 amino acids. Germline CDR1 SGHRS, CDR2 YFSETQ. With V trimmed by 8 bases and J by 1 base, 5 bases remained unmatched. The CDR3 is CASARLAGGQETQYF. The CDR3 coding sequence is TGCGCCAGTGCCCGACTAGCGGGGGGCCAAGAGACCCAGTACTTC. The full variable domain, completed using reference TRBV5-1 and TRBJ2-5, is KAGVTQTPRYLIKTRGQQVTLSCSPISGHRSVSWYQQTPGQGLQFLFEYFSETQRNKGNFPGRFSGRQFSNSRSEMNVSTLELGDSALYLCASARLAGGQETQYFGPGTRLLVL.

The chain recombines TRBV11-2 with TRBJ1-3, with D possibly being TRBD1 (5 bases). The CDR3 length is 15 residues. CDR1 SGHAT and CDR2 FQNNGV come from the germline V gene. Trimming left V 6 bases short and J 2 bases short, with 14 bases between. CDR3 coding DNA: TGTGCCAGCAGACTCTCACAGGATGCTGGAAACACCATATATTTT. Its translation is CASRLSQDAGNTIYF.

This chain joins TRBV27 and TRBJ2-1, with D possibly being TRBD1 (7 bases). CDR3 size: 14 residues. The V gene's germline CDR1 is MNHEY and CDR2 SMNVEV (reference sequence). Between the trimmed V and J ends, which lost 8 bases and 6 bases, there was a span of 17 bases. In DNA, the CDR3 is TGTGCCAGCCATCAGCAGGGGGGTGGCAATGAGCAGTTCTTC. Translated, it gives CASHQQGGGNEQFF.

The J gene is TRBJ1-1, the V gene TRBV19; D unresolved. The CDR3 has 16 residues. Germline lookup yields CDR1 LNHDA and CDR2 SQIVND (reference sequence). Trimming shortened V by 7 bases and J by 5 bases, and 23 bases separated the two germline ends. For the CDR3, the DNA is TGTGCCAGTACCCCTCTCGGCGGGTTTTTGCAAACTGAAGCTTTCTTT. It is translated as CASTPLGGFLQTEAFF.

In nucleotides, the CDR3 is TGTGCCAGTATGTACAGCTGGAACACTGAAGCTTTCTTT. This codes for CASMYSWNTEAFF. V is TRBV19 and J is TRBJ1-1, with D hard to call. The CDR3 consists of 13 residues. Trimming took 7 bases from V and 1 from J, leaving 10 bases between them. CDR1 is LNHDA, CDR2 SQIVND, per germline (reference sequence).

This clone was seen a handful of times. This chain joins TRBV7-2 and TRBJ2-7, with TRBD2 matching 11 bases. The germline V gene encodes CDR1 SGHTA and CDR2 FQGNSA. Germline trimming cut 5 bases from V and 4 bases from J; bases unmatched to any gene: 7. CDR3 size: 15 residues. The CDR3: CASSRTSGGVYEQYF. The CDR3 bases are TGTGCCAGCAGCCGTACTAGCGGGGGTGTATACGAGCAGTACTTC. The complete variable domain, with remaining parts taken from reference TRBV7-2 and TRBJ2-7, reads GAGVSQSPSNKVTEKGKDVELRCDPISGHTALYWYRQSLGQGLEFLIYFQGNSAPDKSGLPSDRFSAERTGGSVSTLTIQRTQQEDSAVYLCASSRTSGGVYEQYFGPGTRLTVT.

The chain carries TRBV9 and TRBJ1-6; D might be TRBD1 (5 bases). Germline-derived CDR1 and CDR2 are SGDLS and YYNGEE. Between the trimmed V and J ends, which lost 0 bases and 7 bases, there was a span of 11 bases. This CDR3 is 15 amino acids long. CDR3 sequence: CASSVGSGINSPLHF. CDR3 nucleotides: TGTGCCAGCAGCGTAGGGTCAGGGATCAATTCACCCCTCCACTTT.

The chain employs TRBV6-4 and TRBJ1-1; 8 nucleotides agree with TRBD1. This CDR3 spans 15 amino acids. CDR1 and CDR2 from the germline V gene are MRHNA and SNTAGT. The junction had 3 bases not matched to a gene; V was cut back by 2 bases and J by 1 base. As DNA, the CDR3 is TGTGCCAGCAGTGACATTGGACAGGGGAACACTGAAGCTTTCTTT. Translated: CASSDIGQGNTEAFF.

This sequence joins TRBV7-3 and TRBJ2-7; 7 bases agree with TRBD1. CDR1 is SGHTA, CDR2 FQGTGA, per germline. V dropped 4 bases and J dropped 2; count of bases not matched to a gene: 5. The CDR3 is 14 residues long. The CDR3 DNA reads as TGTGCCAGCAGCTACGGTACAGGGGCCTACGAGCAGTACTTC. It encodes CASSYGTGAYEQYF. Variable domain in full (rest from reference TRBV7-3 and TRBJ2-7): GAGVSQTPSNKVTEKGKYVELRCDPISGHTALYWYRQSLGQGPEFLIYFQGTGAADDSGLPNDRFFAVRPEGSVSTLKIQRTERGDSAVYLCASSYGTGAYEQYFGPGTRLTVT.

In DNA, the CDR3 is TGTGCCTGGAGTGCTGCGGGAGGCTACACCTTC. Translated: CAWSAAGGYTF. J is TRBJ1-2 and V is TRBV30, with D uncertain. The V gene's germline CDR1 is GTSNPN and CDR2 SVGIG (reference sequence). The CDR3 is 11 amino acids. V lost 1 base and J 8 bases, leaving 8 bases between the germline ends.

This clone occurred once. The CDR3 coding sequence is TGTGCCAGCAGTAGCGGGGGGGCCCTTGAGCAGTTCTTC. Translated: CASSSGGALEQFF. V is TRBV28 and J is TRBJ2-1; TRBD2 matches at 10 bases. Trimming at V came to 5 bases and at J to 9 bases, leaving 4 bases not matched to a gene. The length of the CDR3 is 13 residues. In germline, CDR1 is MDHEN, CDR2 SYDVKM.

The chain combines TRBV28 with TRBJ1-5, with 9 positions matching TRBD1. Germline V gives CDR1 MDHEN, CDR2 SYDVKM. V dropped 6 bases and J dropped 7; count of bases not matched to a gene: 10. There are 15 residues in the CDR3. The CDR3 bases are TGTGCCAGCAGCACTAAGGGACAGGGCGGCCAGCCCCAGCATTTT. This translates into CASSTKGQGGQPQHF.

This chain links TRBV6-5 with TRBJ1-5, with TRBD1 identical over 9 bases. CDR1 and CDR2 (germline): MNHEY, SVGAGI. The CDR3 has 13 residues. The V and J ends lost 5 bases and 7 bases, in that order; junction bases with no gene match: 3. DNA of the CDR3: TGTGCCAGCAGTACAGGGGGCGCCCAGCCCCAGCATTTT. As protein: CASSTGGAQPQHF.

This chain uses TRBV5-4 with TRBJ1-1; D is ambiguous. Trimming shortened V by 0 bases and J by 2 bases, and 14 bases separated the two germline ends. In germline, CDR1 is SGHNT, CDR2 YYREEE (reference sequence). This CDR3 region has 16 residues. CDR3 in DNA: TGTGCCAGCAGCTTGGACAGTTTGGCCCTTAACACTGAAGCTTTCTTT. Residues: CASSLDSLALNTEAFF. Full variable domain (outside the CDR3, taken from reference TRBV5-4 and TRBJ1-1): ETGVTQSPTHLIKTRGQQVTLRCSSQSGHNTVSWYQQALGQGPQFIFQYYREEENGRGNFPPRFSGLQFPNYSSELNVNALELDDSALYLCASSLDSLALNTEAFFGQGTRLTVV.

The CDR3 nucleotides are TGTGCCAGCAGCTTACGGCAGGGGAACACCGGGGAGCTGTTTTTT. Protein product: CASSLRQGNTGELFF. The genes are TRBV11-2 and TRBJ2-2; tentatively, D is TRBD1 (5 bases). Trimming cost V 2 bases and J 1 base, with 8 bases left between them. CDR1 and CDR2 (germline): SGHAT, FQNNGV. This CDR3 is built from 15 residues.

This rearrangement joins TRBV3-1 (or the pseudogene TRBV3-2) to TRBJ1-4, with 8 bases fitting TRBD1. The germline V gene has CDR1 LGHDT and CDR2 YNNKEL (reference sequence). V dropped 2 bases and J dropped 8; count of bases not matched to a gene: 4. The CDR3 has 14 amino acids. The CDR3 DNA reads TGTGCCAGCAGCCAACAGGGGGCGGAGGAAAAACTGTTTTTT. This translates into CASSQQGAEEKLFF.

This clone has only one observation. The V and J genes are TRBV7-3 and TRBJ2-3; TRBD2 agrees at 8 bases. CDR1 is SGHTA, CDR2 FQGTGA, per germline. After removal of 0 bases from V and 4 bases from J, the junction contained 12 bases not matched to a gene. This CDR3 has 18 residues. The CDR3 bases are TGTGCCAGCAGCTTAACCCCAATAGCGGGGCCTCTCGCAGATACGCAGTATTTT. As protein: CASSLTPIAGPLADTQYF.

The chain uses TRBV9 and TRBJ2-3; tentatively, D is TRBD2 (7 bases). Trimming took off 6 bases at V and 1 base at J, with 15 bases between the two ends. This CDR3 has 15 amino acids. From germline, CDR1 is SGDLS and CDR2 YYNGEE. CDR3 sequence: CASNRGGGGTDTQYF. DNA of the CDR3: TGTGCCAGCAACCGAGGGGGGGGCGGCACAGATACGCAGTATTTT.

The CDR3 nucleotides read TGTGCCAGCAGCCTTCTACCTACAGGGATTGGAAACACCATATATTTT. Protein sequence: CASSLLPTGIGNTIYF. V gene TRBV7-8 combines with J gene TRBJ1-3; a weak D match, TRBD1 (6 bases). The CDR3 consists of 16 residues. Germline CDR1 and CDR2: SGHVS and FQNEAQ. Trimming removed 5 bases at V and 3 bases at J, with 17 bases between.

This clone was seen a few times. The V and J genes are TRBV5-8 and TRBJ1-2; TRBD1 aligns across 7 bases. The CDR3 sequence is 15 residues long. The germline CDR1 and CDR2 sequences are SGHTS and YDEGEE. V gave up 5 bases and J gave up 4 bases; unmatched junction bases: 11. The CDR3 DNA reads TGTGCCAGCAGGGCTACGGGACAGTTCATCTATGGCTACACCTTC. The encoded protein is CASRATGQFIYGYTF.